In this sample, the clone carrying this T cell receptor beta chain turned up many times. Its antigen remains unknown. TCRdb re-derived calls from the 5' RACE reads in MiXCR, one entry per CDR3 protein. The sample yields some 240,000 distinct CDR3 sequences, about 10% seen once. The data derive from a study of identical twins. Study outcomes and limitations: Twins shared out-of-frame alpha sequences with excess low generation probability. Clonotypes of the beta chain that were abundant in cord blood carried fewer insertions (memory repertoires showed none).

This CDR3 has 13 amino acids. V was pared by 10 bases and J by 2 bases, with 11 bases between. Germline V gene sequence: CDR1 MNHEY, CDR2 SMNVEV (reference sequence). This TCR was recovered from a man aged 50-59 years in good health. Sample: memory T cells sorted from blood. The chain couples TRBV27 to TRBJ2-2, with D maybe TRBD1 (6 bases). CDR3 bases: TGTGCCACAAGGGACACCAACACCGGGGAGCTGTTTTTT. Its protein is CATRDTNTGELFF.